This TCR beta chain stems from a study of response to subunit inactivated influenza vaccine. Study-level results: That few new T cells are recruited by each seasonal influenza vaccination was the authors' suggestion.

Deletions cut 9 bases from V and 1 base from J, with 13 bases between. The length of the CDR3 is 14 residues. The V gene's germline CDR1 is LNHDA and CDR2 SQIVND (reference sequence). In TCRdb, the RT-PCR reads were re-called with MiXCR into one record per CDR3 protein. This table holds 300,000 to 350,000 distinct CDR3 sequences, 20% to 25% found once. Comments on this clonotype: Its matching antigen is unknown.

The source is a man aged 45 to 75 who received an inactivated influenza vaccine. Sequencing used PBMCs from blood, obtained about 19 months after vaccination. This sequence joins TRBV19 and TRBJ1-5; D gene unclear. CDR3 nucleotides: TGTGCCAGCGCGAGAGGGATCAGCAATCAGCCCCAGCATTTT. It translates to CASARGISNQPQHF. Full variable domain (rest looked up from reference TRBV19 and TRBJ1-5): DGGITQSPKYLFRKEGQNVTLSCEQNLNHDAMYWYRQDPGQGLRLIYYSQIVNDFQKGDIAEGYSVSREKKESFPLTVTSAQKNPTAFYLCASARGISNQPQHFGDGTRLSIL.